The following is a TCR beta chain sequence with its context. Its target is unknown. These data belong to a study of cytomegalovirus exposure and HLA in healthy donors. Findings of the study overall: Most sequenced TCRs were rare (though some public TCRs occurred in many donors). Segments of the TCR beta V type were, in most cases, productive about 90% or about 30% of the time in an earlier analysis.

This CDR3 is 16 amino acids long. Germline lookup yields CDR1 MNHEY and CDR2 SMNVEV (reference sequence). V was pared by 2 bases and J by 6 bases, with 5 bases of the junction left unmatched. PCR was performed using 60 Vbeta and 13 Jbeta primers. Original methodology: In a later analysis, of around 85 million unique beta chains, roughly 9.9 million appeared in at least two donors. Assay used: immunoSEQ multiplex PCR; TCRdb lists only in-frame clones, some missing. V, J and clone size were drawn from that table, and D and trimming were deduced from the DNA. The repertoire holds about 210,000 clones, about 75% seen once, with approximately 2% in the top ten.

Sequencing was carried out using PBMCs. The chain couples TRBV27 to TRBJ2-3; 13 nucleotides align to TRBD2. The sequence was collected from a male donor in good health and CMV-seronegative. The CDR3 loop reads CASSLGLAGVWDTQYF. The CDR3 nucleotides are TGTGCCAGCAGTTTAGGACTAGCGGGAGTCTGGGATACGCAGTATTTT.